This record concerns one T cell receptor (beta chain) sequence. Antigen unknown. The data were obtained in a study of T cell responses to AZD1222 COVID-19 vaccine. Regarding the study as a whole: Compared with day 0, the breadth and depth of the Spike-specific TCR repertoire rose significantly after two doses of AZD1222.

The V gene lost 0 bases and the J gene lost 0 bases, with 6 bases spanning the gap. CDR3 length equals 15 residues. Germline CDR1 KGHSH, CDR2 LQKENI. Assay: immunoSEQ multiplex PCR; the TCRdb copy retains only in-frame clones and omits some. The table shows roughly 170,000 clones, with over 75% occurring only once. This sample comprised peripheral blood, obtained on day 0 of AZD1222 vaccination. The sequence came from an adult in good health. The rearrangement joins TRBV18 to TRBJ1-3, with D hard to call. CDR3 residues: CASSPPGFSGNTIYF. CDR3 DNA sequence: TGTGCCAGCTCACCACCAGGGTTCTCTGGAAACACCATATATTTT.